This is a list of T cell receptor beta chains from one sample in a study of graft-versus-host responses after intestinal transplantation. No antigen has been identified for these receptors. Measured with immunoSEQ multiplex PCR; TCRdb has only the in-frame clones, and not every one. This table has some 100,000 clones, approximately 92% appearing once. The sample was unstimulated CD8+ T cells sorted from spleen or lymph node cells, taken before transplant. The source of these receptors is a human donor who was the organ donor for an intestinal transplant. The CDR3 runs from the conserved cysteine through the conserved F or W. The order of the fields is V gene, clone size, J gene, D gene, CDR3 protein, CDR3 DNA. The D gene is left open where the match is weak. Clone size is given for some rows only: seen once, a few or many times, or a class if the clone is expanded.

TRBV6-1	few	TRBJ2-7	-	CASSEGSGHYEQYF	TGTGCCAGCAGTGAAGGAAGCGGGCACTACGAGCAGTACTTC
TRBV11-2	-	TRBJ1-2	-	CASSWGGESGNTF	TGTGCCAGCAGCTGGGGTGGGGAGTCTGGAAACACCTTC
TRBV27	-	TRBJ1-4	TRBD1	CASSGQGAATNEKLFF	TGTGCCAGCAGTGGACAGGGGGCAGCAACTAATGAAAAACTGTTTTTT
TRBV5-6	few	TRBJ1-1	TRBD1	CASSSDRAGSTEAFF	TGTGCCAGCAGCTCAGACAGGGCTGGGAGCACTGAAGCTTTCTTT
TRBV10-3	once	TRBJ1-1	TRBD1	CAISAPGQGPNTEAFF	TGTGCCATCAGCGCGCCGGGACAGGGTCCGAACACTGAAGCTTTCTTT
TRBV7-3	-	TRBJ1-5	-	CASSGKVKGQPQHF	TGTGCCAGCAGCGGTAAAGTGAAGGGGCAGCCCCAGCATTTT
TRBV29-1	-	TRBJ2-5	TRBD1	CSALEQGVWETQYF	TGCAGCGCCCTCGAACAGGGGGTTTGGGAGACCCAGTACTTC
TRBV11-2	-	TRBJ2-7	-	CASSLAGRGGEQYF	TGTGCCAGCAGCTTAGCGGGTAGAGGAGGGGAGCAGTACTTC
TRBV27	-	TRBJ2-5	-	CASSGGVGETQYF	TGTGCCAGCAGCGGCGGGGTCGGGGAGACCCAGTACTTC
TRBV7-2	once	TRBJ2-5	-	CASSSPAAQETQYF	TGTGCCAGCAGCTCACCAGCGGCTCAAGAGACCCAGTACTTC
TRBV4-1	once	TRBJ2-5	-	CASSQDPGGQETQYF	TGCGCCAGCAGCCAAGATCCGGGCGGGCAAGAGACCCAGTACTTC